The TCR beta chain described here comes from a study of radiotherapy plus CTLA-4 blockade in lung cancer. Germline-derived CDR1 and CDR2 are SGHTA and FQGNSA. The CDR3 is made up of 17 amino acids. After removal of 3 bases from V and 6 bases from J, the junction contained 13 bases not matched to a gene. General observations from the study: In blood, after radiotherapy plus ipilimumab, tumor-derived TCR clones expanded. Together with interferon-beta, which increased in serum after radiation, early dynamic changes in blood T cell clones were reportedly the best predictors of response.

Data came from immunoSEQ multiplex PCR; TCRdb stores just in-frame clones and leaves some out. The sample shows about 90,000 clones, around 81% of them seen only once. About this clone: Its cognate antigen is unknown.

The sequence was obtained from a human donor with non-small cell lung cancer that progressed on radiotherapy plus ipilimumab. Sequences were derived from peripheral blood, sampled from a patient treated with radiotherapy plus ipilimumab. V is TRBV7-2 and J is TRBJ1-5, with 8 bases aligning to TRBD1. In nucleotides, the CDR3 is TGTGCCAGCAGCTTTACCGGGACAGGCCAGCCCGGTCAGCCCCAGCATTTT. Its protein is CASSFTGTGQPGQPQHF.